This T cell receptor beta chain was sequenced for a study of T-cell memory formation after mild COVID-19. Per germline, CDR1 KGHSY and CDR2 FQNENV. The CDR3 has 16 amino acids. Trimming took 1 base from V and 5 from J, leaving 15 bases between them. The 5'RACE method, run with constant-segment primers, produced TCR alpha and TCR beta cDNA libraries (carrying sample barcodes and UMIs). TCRdb reanalysed the 5' RACE reads using MiXCR and keeps one entry per CDR3 protein. The table lists over 450,000 distinct CDR3 sequences, around 21% of them singletons. The V call is TRBV16, the J call TRBJ2-4; D remains unclear. The sample was PBMCs or a T cell subset sorted from them (not recorded which). The source of this sequence is an adult woman who had mild COVID-19 (a few samples of this study predate the infection). Cell type and time point are not known. CDR3 in DNA: TGTGCCAGCAGCCAATTACCGGGCCCCACGGAAAACATTCAGTACTTC. Its protein is CASSQLPGPTENIQYF.